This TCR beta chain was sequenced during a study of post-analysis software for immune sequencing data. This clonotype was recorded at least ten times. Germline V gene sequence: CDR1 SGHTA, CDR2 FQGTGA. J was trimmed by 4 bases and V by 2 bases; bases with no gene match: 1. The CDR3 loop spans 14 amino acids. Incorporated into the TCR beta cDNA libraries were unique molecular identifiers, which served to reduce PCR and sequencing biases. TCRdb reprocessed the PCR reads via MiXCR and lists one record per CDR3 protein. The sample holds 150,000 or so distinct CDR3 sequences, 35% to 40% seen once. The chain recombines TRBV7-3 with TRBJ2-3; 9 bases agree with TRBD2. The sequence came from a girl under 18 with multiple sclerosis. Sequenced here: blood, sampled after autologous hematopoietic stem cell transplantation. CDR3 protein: CASSLAGGSDTQYF. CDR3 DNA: TGTGCCAGCAGCTTAGCGGGAGGGTCAGATACGCAGTATTTT. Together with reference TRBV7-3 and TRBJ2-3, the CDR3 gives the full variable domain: GAGVSQTPSNKVTEKGKYVELRCDPISGHTALYWYRQSLGQGPEFLIYFQGTGAADDSGLPNDRFFAVRPEGSVSTLKIQRTERGDSAVYLCASSLAGGSDTQYFGPGTRLTVL.